These 29 T cell receptor beta chains were sequenced from one sample in a study of cytomegalovirus exposure and HLA in healthy donors. The PCR used 60 Vbeta and 13 Jbeta primers. Profiling relied on immunoSEQ multiplex PCR, and the TCRdb table lists in-frame clones only, not all of them. This sample's table reports some 51,000 clones. Specimen: PBMCs. These receptors originate from a man between 35 and 55 years old in good health and CMV-seropositive.

V is TRBV11-2 and J is TRBJ2-7, with TRBD2 matching over 10 bases. From germline, CDR1 is SGHAT and CDR2 FQNNGV. This CDR3 spans 16 amino acids. V dropped 4 bases and J dropped 8; count of bases not matched to a gene: 14. The CDR3 DNA follows: TGTGCCAGCAGCTCCCGACTAGCGGGTCCCCTACGACAGCAGTACTTC. Its translation: CASSSRLAGPLRQQYF.

This rearrangement joins TRBV7-9 to TRBJ2-2, with 9 nucleotides matching TRBD1. Losses at the gene ends were 5 bases for V and 2 bases for J; bases not matched to a gene: 9. This CDR3 contains 17 residues. CDR1 and CDR2 from the germline V gene are SEHNR and FQNEAQ (reference sequence). CDR3 region: CASSPRDRATNTGELFF. The CDR3 bases are TGTGCCAGCAGCCCCCGGGACAGGGCGACTAACACCGGGGAGCTGTTTTTT.

The chain joins TRBV29-1 to TRBJ2-3; 7 bases are a match to TRBD1. This CDR3 contains 14 residues. The germline CDR1 and CDR2 sequences are SQVTM and ANQGSEA. The V segment lost 1 base and the J segment 4 bases; nucleotides outside the gene matches: 5. The CDR3 reads CSVEGDSFSDTQYF. In DNA, the CDR3 is TGCAGCGTTGAAGGGGACAGTTTTTCAGATACGCAGTATTTT.

The rearrangement joins TRBV30 to TRBJ2-5; TRBD1 is a possible D gene (5 bases). The length of the CDR3 is 12 residues. The V end lost 2 bases, the J end lost 5 bases, and 9 bases lay between the germline ends. CDR1 and CDR2 (germline): GTSNPN, SVGIG (reference sequence). The CDR3 nucleotides read TGTGCCTGGAGTAGCAGGGCGGAGACCCAGTACTTC. Amino acid sequence: CAWSSRAETQYF. Combining the CDR3 with reference TRBV30 and TRBJ2-5 gives the whole variable domain SQTIHQWPATLVQPVGSPLSLECTVEGTSNPNLYWYRQAAGRGLQLLFYSVGIGQISSEVPQNLSASRPQDRQFILSSKKLLLSDSGFYLCAWSSRAETQYFGPGTRLLVL.

The chain is built from TRBV6-5 and TRBJ1-2; D perhaps matches TRBD1 (6 bases). With 2 bases removed from V and 4 bases from J, the gap between germline ends came to 14 bases. The CDR3 extends over 15 amino acids. Per the germline V gene, CDR1 is MNHEY and CDR2 is SVGAGI. As DNA, the CDR3 is TGTGCCAGCAGTTACGGCAGGGGTGCACTCTATGGCTACACCTTC. Residues: CASSYGRGALYGYTF.

The V gene is TRBV27, the J gene TRBJ2-5; a possible D gene is TRBD2 (6 bases). V gave up 5 bases and J gave up 5 bases, with 15 bases separating them. The CDR3 spans 14 residues. CDR1 and CDR2 from the germline V gene are MNHEY and SMNVEV (reference sequence). The CDR3 coding sequence is TGTGCCAGCAGTACCCTAACTGGGGGGGAGACCCAGTACTTC. This encodes CASSTLTGGETQYF.

The chain recombines TRBV7-2 with TRBJ2-5; TRBD1 matches at 7 bases. CDR3 size: 13 residues. The junction had 4 bases not matched to a gene; V was cut back by 5 bases and J by 4 bases. The V gene's germline CDR1 is SGHTA and CDR2 FQGNSA. The CDR3 region is CASSMGQLETQYF. CDR3 sequence (DNA): TGTGCCAGCAGCATGGGACAGTTAGAGACCCAGTACTTC.

This chain connects TRBV25-1 to TRBJ2-3, with 10 bases matching TRBD1. The V segment lost 3 bases and the J segment 2 bases; nucleotides outside the gene matches: 2. In germline, CDR1 is MGHDK, CDR2 SYGVNS. The CDR3 is 15 amino acids. CDR3 sequence reads: CASSETGGNTDTQYF. The CDR3 nucleotides are TGTGCCAGCAGTGAGACAGGGGGCAACACAGATACGCAGTATTTT.

The rearrangement links TRBV6-1 to TRBJ2-7, with 7 bases that match TRBD2. With 4 bases clipped from V and 5 bases from J, the junction kept 11 bases outside the gene matches. The CDR3 has 15 amino acids. Germline CDR1 is MNHNS and CDR2 is SASEGT. This CDR3 reads CASSGRWAGADEQYF. Written as DNA, the CDR3 is TGTGCCAGCAGTGGCCGGTGGGCGGGAGCGGACGAGCAGTACTTC.

The chain combines TRBV29-1 with TRBJ1-1; D is undetermined. V dropped 0 bases and J dropped 0 bases, with 5 bases sitting between them. Germline CDR1 SQVTM, CDR2 ANQGSEA. This CDR3 region has 13 residues. The CDR3 bases are TGCAGCGTTGAAGAATCGGTGAACACTGAAGCTTTCTTT. This translates into CSVEESVNTEAFF.

This chain uses TRBV29-1 with TRBJ1-1; D is uncertain. V lost 0 bases, J lost 1 base, and 9 bases lay in between. Germline lookup yields CDR1 SQVTM and CDR2 ANQGSEA. The CDR3 sequence is 14 residues long. Here the CDR3 DNA reads TGCAGCGTTGAAGATGACGCGGGGAACACTGAAGCTTTCTTT. Translated, it gives CSVEDDAGNTEAFF.

CDR3 in amino acids: CAISRDPQEDIQYF. The DNA of the CDR3 is TGTGCCATCAGCCGTGACCCTCAGGAAGACATTCAGTACTTC. The rearrangement uses TRBV10-3 and TRBJ2-4; no definite D call. The CDR3 contains 14 residues. The V end lost 6 bases, the J end lost 8 bases, and 17 bases lay between the germline ends. The V gene's germline CDR1 is ENHRY and CDR2 SYGVKD.

The rearrangement uses TRBV19 and TRBJ1-2; 9 nucleotides agree with TRBD1. This CDR3 spans 14 amino acids. Germline loops: CDR1 LNHDA, CDR2 SQIVND (reference sequence). The V segment lost 5 bases and the J segment 4 bases; nucleotides outside the gene matches: 5. The CDR3 here is CASSGTTGGYGYTF. For the CDR3, the DNA is TGTGCCAGTAGTGGCACGACAGGGGGCTATGGCTACACCTTC.

CDR3 region: CATSSRTSGVQETQYF. DNA of the CDR3: TGTGCCACCAGCAGTAGGACTAGCGGCGTCCAAGAGACCCAGTACTTC. The V and J genes are TRBV15 and TRBJ2-5, with 10 positions matching TRBD2. Germline V gene data show CDR1 as LNHNV and CDR2 as YYDKDF (reference sequence). After removal of 3 bases from V and 1 base from J, the junction contained 5 bases not matched to a gene. This CDR3 has 16 residues. Looking up the rest from reference TRBV15 and TRBJ2-5 gives the full variable domain: DAMVIQNPRYQVTQFGKPVTLSCSQTLNHNVMYWYQQKSSQAPKLLFHYYDKDFNNEADTPDNFQSRRPNTSFCFLDIRSPGLGDTAMYLCATSSRTSGVQETQYFGPGTRLLVL.

The chain joins TRBV7-9 to TRBJ1-1, with D hard to call. Trimming pared 7 bases from V and 1 base from J, leaving 13 bases between. Germline V gene sequence: CDR1 SEHNR, CDR2 FQNEAQ (reference sequence). This CDR3 region has 14 residues. CDR3 loop: CASIPGDENTEAFF. The DNA of the CDR3 is TGTGCCAGCATCCCCGGAGACGAGAACACTGAAGCTTTCTTT. The complete variable domain, with remaining parts taken from reference TRBV7-9 and TRBJ1-1, reads DTGVSQNPRHKITKRGQNVTFRCDPISEHNRLYWYRQTLGQGPEFLTYFQNEAQLEKSRLLSDRFSAERPKGSFSTLEIQRTEQGDSAMYLCASIPGDENTEAFFGQGTRLTVV.

DNA of the CDR3: TGTGCCAGCAGTCCTGGACTAGCGGGAGATGATGAGCAGTTCTTC. Translated, it gives CASSPGLAGDDEQFF. This chain links TRBV7-3 with TRBJ2-1; 13 positions match TRBD2. The CDR3 runs to 15 residues. After removal of 6 bases from V and 8 bases from J, the junction contained 7 bases not matched to a gene. Germline loops: CDR1 SGHTA, CDR2 FQGTGA.

The V and J genes are TRBV28 and TRBJ1-1; no firm D call. V was shortened by 7 bases and J by 0 bases, with 9 bases between the two germline ends. The CDR3 spans 13 residues. Germline CDR1 is MDHEN and CDR2 is SYDVKM. CDR3 amino acids: CASMNSLNTEAFF. The CDR3 DNA follows: TGTGCCAGCATGAACAGCTTGAACACTGAAGCTTTCTTT.

The chain joins TRBV5-1 to TRBJ2-5; no clear D gene. Trimming left V 4 bases short and J 5 bases short, with 12 bases between. The germline V gene encodes CDR1 SGHRS and CDR2 YFSETQ. This CDR3 has 13 residues. CDR3 sequence: CASSIRSAETQYF. The CDR3 DNA reads TGCGCCAGCAGCATTAGATCCGCGGAGACCCAGTACTTC.

This CDR3 is CASSLARDTIYF. The CDR3 DNA sequence: TGTGCCAGCAGCCTGGCCCGGGACACCATATATTTT. The chain uses TRBV7-8 and TRBJ1-3; no reliable D call. V was clipped by 5 bases and J by 8 bases, with 10 bases between them. The germline gives CDR1 SGHVS, CDR2 FQNEAQ. The CDR3 is 12 amino acids.

The genes are TRBV6-5 and TRBJ2-1, with 7 bases lining up with TRBD2. Germline CDR1 reads MNHEY; CDR2 reads SVGAGI. V lost 7 bases, J lost 6 bases, and 6 bases stayed unmatched. The CDR3 is 13 amino acids. The CDR3: CASTPASGNEQFF. The CDR3 coding sequence is TGTGCCAGCACCCCTGCTAGCGGCAATGAGCAGTTCTTC.

The chain combines TRBV5-3 with TRBJ1-5; D call uncertain. TRBV5-3 is designated an ORF whose function remains uncertain. This CDR3 region has 16 residues. Trimming stripped 3 bases from V and 2 bases from J, with 15 bases between. CDR3 DNA: TGTGCCAGAAGCTACTACCCCGGAGGTGGCAATCAGCCCCAGCATTTT. Protein: CARSYYPGGGNQPQHF.

This sequence joins TRBV5-6 and TRBJ2-7; D is unclear. This CDR3 region has 11 residues. The germline V gene encodes CDR1 SGHDT and CDR2 YYEEEE. Between the trimmed V and J ends, which lost 3 bases and 2 bases, there was a span of 3 bases. The CDR3: CASSSAYEQYF. The CDR3 region has the DNA TGTGCCAGCAGCTCCGCCTACGAGCAGTACTTC.

The chain uses TRBV29-1 and TRBJ2-5, with a possible D match to TRBD2 (5 bases). This CDR3 is 13 amino acids long. The V end was cut by 5 bases, the J end by 5 bases, with 15 bases between. Germline values: CDR1 SQVTM, CDR2 ANQGSEA. The CDR3 DNA reads TGCAGCGTTTCGCATCGATCGGGGGAGACCCAGTACTTC. Translating gives CSVSHRSGETQYF.

J is TRBJ2-1 and V is TRBV7-9, with D maybe TRBD2 (6 bases). Trimming stripped 1 base from V and 7 bases from J, with 14 bases between. The CDR3 covers 15 residues. Germline CDR1 and CDR2: SEHNR and FQNEAQ (reference sequence). The CDR3 here is CASSLGGVPRNEQFF. CDR3 DNA sequence: TGTGCCAGCAGCTTAGGGGGGGTCCCCCGAAATGAGCAGTTCTTC. Complete variable domain (other parts from reference TRBV7-9 and TRBJ2-1): DTGVSQNPRHKITKRGQNVTFRCDPISEHNRLYWYRQTLGQGPEFLTYFQNEAQLEKSRLLSDRFSAERPKGSFSTLEIQRTEQGDSAMYLCASSLGGVPRNEQFFGPGTRLTVL.

The V and J genes are TRBV6-1 and TRBJ2-7; 9 bases align to TRBD1. The CDR3 is made up of 15 amino acids. V dropped 2 bases and J dropped 5; count of bases not matched to a gene: 7. CDR1 is MNHNS and CDR2 is SASEGT in the germline V gene. The CDR3 nucleotides read TGTGCCAGCAGTGAAACCGGGACAGGGTCAGACGAGCAGTACTTC. Encoded protein: CASSETGTGSDEQYF.

The chain couples TRBV19 to TRBJ1-5; a weak D match, TRBD1 (6 bases). Germline V gene lookup returns CDR1 LNHDA and CDR2 SQIVND (reference sequence). V was pared by 9 bases and J by 5 bases, with 11 bases between. This CDR3 contains 12 residues. The CDR3 is CASDRWDQPQHF. DNA for the CDR3: TGTGCCAGCGACAGGTGGGATCAGCCCCAGCATTTT.

The chain is built from TRBV19 and TRBJ2-1; maybe TRBD2 (6 bases). CDR1 and CDR2 from the germline V gene are LNHDA and SQIVND (reference sequence). V dropped 3 bases and J dropped 0 bases, with 9 bases sitting between them. The CDR3 covers 15 residues. CDR3 sequence (DNA): TGTGCCAGTAGTATTTGGAGGGGCTCCTACAATGAGCAGTTCTTC. As protein: CASSIWRGSYNEQFF.

The chain employs TRBV27 and TRBJ1-1; 7 nucleotides align to TRBD1. Germline V CDR1 and CDR2: MNHEY, SMNVEV (reference sequence). This CDR3 is 14 amino acids long. J gave up 7 bases and V 6 bases, and 11 bases lay outside the gene matches. The CDR3 sequence is CASRTLHRGGEAFF. DNA of the CDR3: TGTGCCAGCAGAACCCTCCACAGGGGAGGTGAAGCTTTCTTT.

Turning to this clone: Its ends do not fully match the called genes, so a read error is possible. The chain employs TRBV29-1 and TRBJ2-7, with TRBD2 as a possible D gene (6 bases). Germline V gene sequence: CDR1 SQVTM, CDR2 ANQGSEA. This CDR3 has 12 amino acids. The CDR3 loop reads CSVFRDSHEQYF. The CDR3, as DNA: TGCAGCGTCTTCAGGGACTCCCACGAGCAGTACTTC.